This T cell receptor (beta chain) was retrieved from a study of cytomegalovirus exposure and HLA in healthy donors. CDR1 SGDLS and CDR2 YYNGEE come from the germline V gene. This CDR3 contains 16 residues. The ends lost 0 bases at V and 5 bases at J; junction bases unmatched: 7. PCR used 60 Vbeta primers and 13 Jbeta primers. How the authors handled the data: Unique TCR beta chains numbered approximately 80 million in a later analysis, with around 11 million shared. Method: immunoSEQ multiplex PCR; TCRdb's copy keeps in-frame clones and lacks some. That table furnishes V, J and clone size, whereas the DNA furnished D and trimming. The sample has approximately 160,000 clones, more than 65% seen once. This clone was counted once.

The chain has TRBV9 and TRBJ2-1; 8 bases fit TRBD2. The sequenced material came from PBMCs. The clonotype was recovered from a male donor in good health and CMV-seronegative. CDR3 nucleotide sequence: TGTGCCAGCAGCGTAGACCCGGGACTAGGCCACAATGAGCAGTTCTTC. It is translated as CASSVDPGLGHNEQFF.